This record concerns one TCR beta chain sequence. The germline gives CDR1 GTSNPN, CDR2 SVGIG (reference sequence). V lost 0 bases, J lost 5 bases, and 13 bases lay in between. The CDR3 is 15 amino acids. The data stem from a study of blood T cell repertoires in COVID-19. Study summary: Acute and convalescent COVID-19 specimens originated in the United States, Italy and Spain. Sources were T cells, B-cell-depleted T cells, or PBMCs; the material itself was cDNA or gDNA.

Study processing details: Amplifying reference gene primers gave estimates of nucleated cell counts. Repertoires were generated with immunoSEQ multiplex PCR, while TCRdb's copy carries only in-frame clones and drops some. V and J calls and clone size are as listed in that table; D and trimming were resolved from the DNA. The repertoire consists of 250,000 to 350,000 clones, with around 85% occurring once and the leading ten covering 2.1%. The chain recombines TRBV30 with TRBJ1-4, with a tentative D call TRBD1 (6 bases). Specimen: peripheral blood. The origin of this receptor is a woman aged 25 to 39 who had recovered from COVID-19. CDR3 sequence: CAWSVPRGTNEKLFF. CDR3 sequence (DNA): TGTGCCTGGAGTGTACCAAGGGGGACGAATGAAAAACTGTTTTTT.